This T cell receptor (beta chain) came from a study of control samples from healthy donors and cancer patients. TCRdb keeps only in-frame clones here, not all; method: immunoSEQ multiplex PCR. This table holds 84,000 or so clones, approximately 82% found once. V gave up 1 base and J gave up 7 bases; unmatched junction bases: 15. The CDR3 totals 19 residues. The germline V gene encodes CDR1 LGHNA and CDR2 YNFKEQ. The sequence was collected from a man between 60 and 75 years old with head and neck cancer. Sequences were obtained from PBMCs. This chain joins TRBV4-2 and TRBJ2-7; 14 bases match TRBD2. In DNA form, the CDR3 reads TGTGCCAGCAGCCAAGGCGGGGGTACGGGACTAGCGGGAGTGGGTGAGCAGTACTTC. Translation: CASSQGGGTGLAGVGEQYF.